This TCR beta chain appears in the sequencing data of a study of technical replicates of blood from a few donors. V shed 1 base, J shed 7 bases, and the junction held 6 bases outside the gene matches. Germline V gene lookup returns CDR1 SNHLY and CDR2 FYNNEI. The CDR3 totals 14 residues. Method: immunoSEQ multiplex PCR; TCRdb's copy keeps in-frame clones and lacks some. The sample yields fewer than 60,000 clones, approximately 90% seen once. Material for sequencing was PBMCs. This TCR derives from a human donor in good health. Some clones in this sample may be carry-over from other donors' samples. This chain joins TRBV2 and TRBJ1-2, with 7 bases aligning to TRBD1. The CDR3: CASSEEQGVGGYTF. CDR3 in DNA: TGTGCCAGCAGTGAAGAGCAGGGGGTAGGTGGCTACACCTTC.